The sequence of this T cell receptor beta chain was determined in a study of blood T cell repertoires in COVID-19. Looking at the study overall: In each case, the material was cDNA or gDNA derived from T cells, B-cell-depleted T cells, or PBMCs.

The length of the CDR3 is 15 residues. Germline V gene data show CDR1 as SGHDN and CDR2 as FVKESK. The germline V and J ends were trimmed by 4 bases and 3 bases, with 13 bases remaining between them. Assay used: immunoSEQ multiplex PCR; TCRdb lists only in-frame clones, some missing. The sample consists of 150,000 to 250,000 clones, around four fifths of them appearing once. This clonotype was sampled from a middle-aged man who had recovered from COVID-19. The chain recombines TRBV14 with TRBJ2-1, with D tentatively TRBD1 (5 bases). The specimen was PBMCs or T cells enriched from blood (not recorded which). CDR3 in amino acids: CASSPFDSDYNEQFF. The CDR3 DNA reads TGTGCCAGCAGCCCCTTCGACAGTGACTACAATGAGCAGTTCTTC.